Included here is one TCR beta chain sequence, with context. Its antigen is still unknown. Per-base quality was not reported, and no clone a single base away is much larger than it. The source of the sample is a study of cytomegalovirus exposure and HLA in healthy donors (dated by TCRdb to the late 2010s). Looking at the study overall: According to an earlier analysis of 550 to 750 of the donors, some 180 million T cells yielded roughly 110 million unique TCR beta sequences and 250 to 350 Gb of sequence data. Roughly 300 gigabases of sequencing data and approximately 80 million unique TCR sequences were included in an early release covering around 650 HLA-typed donors. Among the roughly 400 genotyped donors, approximately 77% belonged to the genetic ancestry cluster associated with self-reported Caucasian donors. The aim of the study was to test whether cataloging public T cell receptors could identify signatures of past pathogen exposure. The study used immunosequencing to profile the T cell repertoires of around 600 subjects and linked those repertoires to cytomegalovirus serostatus. A separate validation cohort of 100 to 150 different subjects was used in addition to the approximately 700-subject first cohort. To predict cytomegalovirus infection status, the study brought together high-throughput TCR immunosequencing, statistical association of individual TCRs with disease status, and machine learning. In a later analysis, previously published TCR beta repertoires from 500 to 750 donors were re-analyzed and high-resolution HLA genotyping was added so that TCR occurrence patterns could be studied. Rather than using new phenotypic data, the later analysis identified candidate immune exposures from TCR beta sequences and from how often those sequences occurred across donors. To decide whether each TCR beta V gene segment behaved as functional or pseudogenic, an earlier analysis of some 540 of the donors relied on high-throughput TCR beta sequencing. Donor age, sex, ethnicity and CMV serostatus were collected together with the repertoire data. In a later genetic analysis, genome-wide SNP genotypes for 398 of the 666 donors were used, and that subset was treated as a discovery cohort. Every repertoire in the discovery cohort had been generated on one and the same sequencing platform. Both class I and class II loci were covered by HLA typing, at four-digit resolution. The number of donors typed differed by locus, with about 629-640 for A, B, C, DRB1 and DQB1, roughly 520 for DQA1, approximately 570 for DPA1, and around 430 for DPB1. Because of strong linkage in the cohort, four or five DR-DQ haplotypes were treated as single units for association and clustering. Among around 400 genotyped donors of the cohort, an average of roughly 230,000 unique TCR beta nucleotide sequences was sequenced per donor, of which 15% to 20% were non-productive. Overall results and qualifications from the work: Three of the identified cytomegalovirus-associated TCR beta chains were confirmed in vitro to be specific for cytomegalovirus antigens. In a later analysis, most CMV-associated TCR beta chains were found to appear HLA-restricted, with HLA associations seemingly driven largely by CMV exposure. Because counts were too low, roughly 16 rarely observed V segments, including chromosome 9 orphons, were excluded from the earlier analysis of around 590 of the donors. A group of highly shared sequence variants was considered likely to be a technical artifact of the sequencing pipeline. Assigning TCR associations to individual alleles was difficult when HLA alleles, especially DR and DQ, strongly co-occurred. In a later analysis, TCR association rates were found to vary across HLA loci, with the most associated TCRs seen for DRB1 alleles and the fewest for HLA-C alleles. A further reported finding was that TCR beta sequences accurately predicted the HLA-A and HLA-B alleles for most subjects in the first cohort. In this cohort, only TCR beta chains were sequenced, and detectable features were limited by the absence of alpha or paired-chain data. In a later analysis, several top co-occurrence clusters were reported to appear linked to parvovirus B19, influenza, CMV and Epstein-Barr virus. Because HLA typing was missing for some donors at each locus, association tests included only the typed subset. While some public TCRs were present in many individuals, most TCR sequences turned up only very rarely across donors. The study listed around 160 TCR beta chains as associated with cytomegalovirus. Presence/absence analyses assumed roughly uniform sequencing depth across donors, an assumption that may not hold. According to the authors, the approach could potentially be generalized to other disease states and immunological phenotypes. An earlier analysis of approximately 570 of the donors showed that most TCR beta V segments appeared in productive rearrangements either about 90% or about 30% of the time, which broadly matched IMGT annotations. The 87-base-pair reads could not distinguish some IMGT-functional V segments, including TRBV6-2 and TRBV6-3, so those segments were excluded. A later genetic analysis associated a missense DCLRE1C variant with V-gene and J-gene trimming of TCR beta chains, and an independent cohort replicated the association. At a false discovery rate of 0.05, a later analysis linked 15,000 to 20,000 TCR beta sequences to specific HLA alleles. Compared with equally common non-associated chains, HLA-associated TCR beta chains in a later analysis were more clonally expanded and had lower generation probabilities. Immune exposure information for the cohort was limited to CMV serostatus. In both the original and validation cohorts, the classifier was reported to diagnose cytomegalovirus status with high specificity and sensitivity. According to a later genetic analysis, donors in an Asian-associated ancestry cluster had fewer N-insertions in productive TCRs than the approximately 650-donor mean. Linkage disequilibrium might explain the correlated functional status among segregating V segments, but an unknown experimental factor could not be excluded.

The cohort was made up of approximately 670 healthy bone marrow donors. Cohort members were all nominally healthy when sampled, although unrecorded immune exposures were likely present. The donor was CMV seropositive and belonged to the group of about 290 seropositive cohort members. Each donor provided a peripheral blood sample, and peripheral blood mononuclear cells were used for TCR beta sequencing. The Qiagen DNeasy Blood Extraction Kit was used to extract genomic DNA from the blood cell samples. Including cysteine and phenylalanine, the CDR3 has 14 amino acids. Only the CDR3 DNA is retained, 42 bases long and in frame from the first base. For this chain, trimming is 5 bases at the V end and 8 bases at the J end, and the number of junction bases without a gene match is 13. CDR1 and CDR2 are drawn from the germline V gene (reference sequence): GTSNPN, SVGIG. The library was generated by the immunoSEQ multiplex PCR assay. The multiplex PCR relied on a mix of 60 forward primers for TCR Vbeta segments and 13 reverse primers for TCR Jbeta segments. The CDR3 region of rearranged TCR beta genes was amplified from genomic DNA with a multiplex PCR assay. Amplified TCR beta libraries were sequenced as 87-base-pair reads on the Illumina HiSeq System. The study's processing was this. Across the 670 or so repertoires, a later analysis counted roughly 84 million unique TCR beta chains, roughly 11 million of which were shared by at least two donors. Raw reads were error-corrected and collapsed into unique sequences by a nearest-neighbor algorithm in which closely related sequences were merged to remove PCR and sequencing errors. Alignment of CDR3 sequences to IMGT reference sequences was used to assign V, D and J gene segments. For a sequence to be retained, at least a six-nucleotide match to both a V gene segment and a J gene segment was required. Rearrangements were classified as productive when the CDR3 lacked stop codons and remained in frame with V and J, and all other rearrangements were classified as non-productive. CDR3 was defined by IMGT convention, running from the second conserved V-encoded cysteine to the conserved J-encoded phenylalanine. In an earlier analysis of approximately 500 of the donors, sequences lacking an unambiguous match to a single V gene segment were excluded. An earlier analysis of about 590 of the donors classified V segments as functional when productive rearrangements were above 56.7% and as segregating when the standard deviation between donors was above 5%. A statistical classification framework was built to diagnose cytomegalovirus status from the catalog of TCR beta chain sequences. V and J gene assignment, in a later analysis, came from comparing TCR nucleotide sequences with IMGT/GENE-DB human TR gene sequences. A later analysis assigned CDR3 sequences and most-parsimonious VDJ recombination scenarios with the TCRdist pipeline. In a later analysis, every TCR beta chain was defined by the combination of its CDR3 amino acid sequence and its V-gene family, and reads without a unique V-gene family were dropped. As a way to deal with suspected cross-contamination and a sequencing artifact, a later analysis dropped nearly 600 nucleotide sequences that were highly shared and had low generation probability. In a later analysis, a clonal expansion index for each public chain was calculated from normalized within-repertoire ranks of inferred template counts. In a later analysis, generation probabilities were computed using a VDJ recombination model fitted to out-of-frame rearrangements, and the results were checked against IGoR. In a later analysis, hypergeometric tests were used to score TCR-TCR, TCR-HLA and TCR-CMV co-occurrence, with a repertoire-size bias correction applied to TCR pairs. In a later analysis, false discovery rates were estimated by permuting HLA or CMV assignments 20 times. In a later analysis, co-occurring TCRs were grouped with DBSCAN, and TCRdist sequence similarity was added when clustering was performed within HLA-allele-positive subsets. For co-occurrence clustering, repertoires with fewer than 30,000 or more than 120,000 public chains were excluded, along with five repertoires with anomalous nucleotide sharing. The source is immuneACCESS, and TCRdb retained only in-frame sequences with V and J called. Part of the clones is not carried over; for the studies checked, unresolved V genes explain less than half of this, and the remainder is unexplained. The D gene and trimming were derived from the DNA, and the V and J assignments and clone size from that table. Within this sample are approximately 53,000 clones, with roughly 80% of them counted one time only. The ten biggest clones cover 2.5% to 3% of the sample.

Sequences were obtained from PBMCs. This chain is built from TRBV30 and TRBJ1-2; TRBD1 aligns with 8 central bases. This receptor was identified in a woman between 40 and 55 years old in good health and CMV-seropositive. The CDR3 amino acid sequence is: CAWAGNQGAEGYTF. The base sequence is TGTGCCTGGGCCGGGAACCAGGGGGCGGAGGGCTACACCTTC. Extended through the reference TRBV30 and TRBJ1-2 proteins, this CDR3 yields the full variable domain: SQTIHQWPATLVQPVGSPLSLECTVEGTSNPNLYWYRQAAGRGLQLLFYSVGIGQISSEVPQNLSASRPQDRQFILSSKKLLLSDSGFYLCAWAGNQGAEGYTFGSGTRLTVV.